The clone carrying this T cell receptor (beta chain) has a single count. The record originates from a study of blood T cell repertoires in COVID-19. On the study more broadly: The origin of the acute and convalescent COVID-19 samples was the United States, Italy and Spain. T cells, B-cell-depleted T cells, or PBMCs supplied cDNA or gDNA.

The ends were cut back, 3 bases at V and 9 bases at J, with 16 bases in the middle. Germline V gene data show CDR1 as SGHRS and CDR2 as YFSETQ. The length of the CDR3 is 14 residues. Original methodology: Reference gene primers were amplified, and this amplification served to estimate nucleated cell counts. Using immunoSEQ multiplex PCR, the repertoire was profiled, and TCRdb retains in-frame clones only, with some absent. V, J and clone size are those of that table, while D and trimming were read from the DNA. The sample holds hundreds of thousands of clones, over 75% seen once. Sequencing was performed on peripheral blood. V and J are TRBV5-1 and TRBJ2-1; maybe TRBD1 (6 bases). The TCR originated in a woman in her forties or fifties who had recovered from COVID-19. The chain's CDR3 is CASSWGEGVGEQFF. For the CDR3, the DNA is TGCGCCAGCAGCTGGGGTGAGGGGGTAGGTGAGCAGTTCTTC.